The clone carrying this T cell receptor (beta chain) has ten or more counts. Its antigen is not identified. This entry is derived from a study of glioma-infiltrating T cells. Study-level results: Non-neoplastic patients had below-expected tissue-blood divergence, while all gliomas exceeded expectation. CDR3 overlap between tissue and blood was very small.

Amplification of TCR alpha and beta CDR3 regions from RNA used iRepertoire nested multiplex PCR. Tissue mRNA or PBMC total RNA, about 85-400 ng, went into one-step reverse transcription and amplification. TCRdb recomputed calls from the multiplex PCR reads with MiXCR, one row per CDR3 protein. In the table there are about 93,000 distinct CDR3 sequences, roughly 39% of which are singletons. V lost 5 bases, J lost 7 bases, and 17 bases lay in between. The CDR3 spans 14 residues. CDR1 is SGHVS, CDR2 FQNEAQ, per germline. The clonotype was recovered from a human donor with low-grade glioma or glioblastoma, undergoing nonglioma brain surgery, or in good health (not recorded which). V is TRBV7-8 and J is TRBJ1-1, with D possibly TRBD1 on 6 matching bases. The sample comprised glioma tissue, nonneoplastic brain tissue, or PBMCs (not recorded which). The chain's CDR3 is CASSPSRGVGEAFF. The CDR3 DNA sequence: TGTGCCAGCAGCCCCAGTAGGGGGGTCGGTGAAGCTTTCTTT.